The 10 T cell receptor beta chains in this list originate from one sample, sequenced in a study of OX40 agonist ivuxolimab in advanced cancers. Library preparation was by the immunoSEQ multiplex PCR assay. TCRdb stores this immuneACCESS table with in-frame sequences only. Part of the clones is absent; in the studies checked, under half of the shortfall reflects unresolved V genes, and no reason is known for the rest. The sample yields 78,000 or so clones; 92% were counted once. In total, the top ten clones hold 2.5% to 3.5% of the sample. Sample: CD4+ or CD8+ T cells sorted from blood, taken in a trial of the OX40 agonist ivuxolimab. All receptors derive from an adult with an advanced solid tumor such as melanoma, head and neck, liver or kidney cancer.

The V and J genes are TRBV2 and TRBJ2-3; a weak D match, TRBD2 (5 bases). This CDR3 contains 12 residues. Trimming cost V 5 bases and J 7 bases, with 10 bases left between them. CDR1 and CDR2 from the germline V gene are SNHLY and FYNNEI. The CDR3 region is CASSWTDYTQYF. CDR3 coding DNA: TGTGCCAGCAGTTGGACTGATTATACGCAGTATTTT.

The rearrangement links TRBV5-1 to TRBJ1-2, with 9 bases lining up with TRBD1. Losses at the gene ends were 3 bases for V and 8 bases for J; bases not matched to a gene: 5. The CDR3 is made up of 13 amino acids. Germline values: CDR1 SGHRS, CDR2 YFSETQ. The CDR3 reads CASSWDRVGGYTF. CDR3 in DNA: TGCGCCAGCAGCTGGGACAGGGTAGGGGGCTACACCTTC.

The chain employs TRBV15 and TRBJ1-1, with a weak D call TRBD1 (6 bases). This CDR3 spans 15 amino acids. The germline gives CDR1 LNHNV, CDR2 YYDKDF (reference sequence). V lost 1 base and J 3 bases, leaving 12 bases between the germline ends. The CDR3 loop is CATSRVPWGHTEAFF. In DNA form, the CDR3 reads TGTGCCACCAGCAGAGTCCCGTGGGGGCACACTGAAGCTTTCTTT.

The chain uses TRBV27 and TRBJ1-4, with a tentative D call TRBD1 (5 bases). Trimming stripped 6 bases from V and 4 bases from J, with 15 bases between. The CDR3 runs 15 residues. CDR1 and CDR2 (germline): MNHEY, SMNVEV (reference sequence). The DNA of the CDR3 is TGTGCCAGCAGCAATCAGGGAGCCGGTAATGAAAAACTGTTTTTT. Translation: CASSNQGAGNEKLFF. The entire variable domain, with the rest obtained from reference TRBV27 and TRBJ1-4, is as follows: EAQVTQNPRYLITVTGKKLTVTCSQNMNHEYMSWYRQDPGLGLRQIYYSMNVEVTDKGDVPEGYKVSRKEKRNFPLILESPSPNQTSLYFCASSNQGAGNEKLFFGSGTQLSVL.

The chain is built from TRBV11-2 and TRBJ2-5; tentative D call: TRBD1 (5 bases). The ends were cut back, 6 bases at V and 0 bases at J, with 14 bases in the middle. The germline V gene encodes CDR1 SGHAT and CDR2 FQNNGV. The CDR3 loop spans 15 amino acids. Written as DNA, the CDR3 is TGTGCCAGCAGTCAACCAGGGTGGTACCAAGAGACCCAGTACTTC. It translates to CASSQPGWYQETQYF.

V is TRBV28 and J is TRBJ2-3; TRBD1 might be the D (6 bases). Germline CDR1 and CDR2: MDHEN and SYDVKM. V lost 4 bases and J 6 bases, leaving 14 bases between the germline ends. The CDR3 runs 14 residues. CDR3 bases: TGTGCCAGCAGTTCAAAGAGGGGGTACGATACGCAGTATTTT. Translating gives CASSSKRGYDTQYF.

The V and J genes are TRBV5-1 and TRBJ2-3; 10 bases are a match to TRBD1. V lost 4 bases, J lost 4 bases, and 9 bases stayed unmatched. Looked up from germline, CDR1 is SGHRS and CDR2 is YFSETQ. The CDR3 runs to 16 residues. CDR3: CASSLLGQGLPDTQYF. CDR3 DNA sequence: TGCGCCAGCAGCCTACTGGGACAGGGGCTTCCAGATACGCAGTATTTT.

The CDR3, as DNA: TGTGCCAGCAGCAAAGAAGGGGGGACCCCGCCTTGGGGCGAGCAGTACTTC. Residues: CASSKEGGTPPWGEQYF. V is TRBV21-1 and J is TRBJ2-7. TRBV21-1 is termed a pseudogene. This CDR3 region has 17 residues.

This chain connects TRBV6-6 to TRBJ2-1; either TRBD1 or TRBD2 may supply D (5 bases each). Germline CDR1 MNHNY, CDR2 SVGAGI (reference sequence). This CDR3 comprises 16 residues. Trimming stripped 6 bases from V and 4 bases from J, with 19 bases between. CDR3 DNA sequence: TGTGCCAGCAGCCAGTTTCCGCCGGGGACGTACAATGAGCAGTTCTTC. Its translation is CASSQFPPGTYNEQFF.

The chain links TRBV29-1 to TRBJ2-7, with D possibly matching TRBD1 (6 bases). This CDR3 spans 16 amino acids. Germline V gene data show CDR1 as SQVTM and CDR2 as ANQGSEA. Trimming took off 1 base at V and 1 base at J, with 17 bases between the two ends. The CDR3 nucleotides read TGCAGCGTTGAAGCCCAGAGGGAAGACAGGTCCTACGAGCAGTACTTC. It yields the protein CSVEAQREDRSYEQYF.